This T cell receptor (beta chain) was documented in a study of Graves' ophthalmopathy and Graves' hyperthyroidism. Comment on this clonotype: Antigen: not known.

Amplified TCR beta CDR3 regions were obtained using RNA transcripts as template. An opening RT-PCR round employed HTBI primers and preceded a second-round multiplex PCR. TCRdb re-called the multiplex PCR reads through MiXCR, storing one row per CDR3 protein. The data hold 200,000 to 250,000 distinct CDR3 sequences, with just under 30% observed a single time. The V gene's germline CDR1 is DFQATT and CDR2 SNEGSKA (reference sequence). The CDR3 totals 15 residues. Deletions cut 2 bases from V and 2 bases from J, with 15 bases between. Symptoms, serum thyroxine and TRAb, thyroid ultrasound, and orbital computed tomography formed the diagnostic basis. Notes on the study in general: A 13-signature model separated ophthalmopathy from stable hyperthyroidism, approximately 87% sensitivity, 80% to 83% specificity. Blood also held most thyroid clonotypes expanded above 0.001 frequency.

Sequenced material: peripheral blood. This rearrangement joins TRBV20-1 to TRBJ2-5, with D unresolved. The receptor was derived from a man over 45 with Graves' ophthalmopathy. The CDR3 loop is CSARPWTRGQETQYF. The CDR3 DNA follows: TGCAGTGCTAGACCTTGGACGAGAGGTCAAGAGACCCAGTACTTC.